Below, one TCR beta chain is given with its context. Its antigen has not been determined. There are no base qualities to consult, and no much larger clone falls within one base. This sample was included in a study of blood T cell repertoires in COVID-19 (dated by TCRdb to the early 2020s). For the study in its entirety: The collaborator samples originated in the United States, Italy and Spain and spanned the acute and convalescent phases of COVID-19. Deeply sampled blood TCRbeta repertoires from subjects exposed to, actively infected with, or recovered from COVID-19 were included in the dataset. HLA class I and class II types, where available, came from metadata supplied by the sample provider rather than from assay-based typing. The material from the prospective study consisted of cDNA or gDNA derived from T cells, B-cell-depleted T cells, or PBMCs. The repertoires were released in a freely available public database intended as a resource for research on the immune response to SARS-CoV-2. The sample metadata nearly always contained a de-identified subject ID, COVID-19 status, age in years and sex. The samples were drawn from two sources: the first 160 participants of the ongoing ImmuneRACE study, and fewer than 1,500 subjects contributed by 6 global collaborators.

Taken from the germline V gene (reference sequence), the CDR1 and CDR2 loops are LGHDT and YNNKEL. Relative to germline, V is missing 3 bases and J is missing 1 base, with 8 bases of the junction outside any gene match. The CDR3 has 16 amino acids, counting the end cysteine and phenylalanine. Of all the DNA, just the CDR3 is kept, 48 bases in frame from base 1. The collaborating institutions used their own protocols to collect whole blood in K2EDTA tubes. For TCRbeta analysis, collaborators shipped samples in one of three forms: frozen whole blood, isolated PBMCs, or DNA extracted from either of those sample types. The immunoSEQ Assay, a bias-controlled multiplex PCR, was used to amplify TCRbeta CDR3 regions from genomic DNA. The published analysis was carried out like this. Within the assay, amplification of reference gene primers was used to estimate how many nucleated cells each sample contained. Sequence reads were collapsed and filtered to measure the absolute abundance of every unique TCRbeta CDR3 rearrangement. For each sample, productive Simpson clonality was calculated as the square root of Simpson's diversity index across productive rearrangements. In its TCRdb copy, this immuneACCESS table keeps in-frame sequences only and misses some clones. Where compared with another copy, unresolved V genes explain less than half of these, and the others have no known cause. V and J calls and clone size follow that table, whereas D and trimming were derived from the DNA. This sample comprises under 200,000 clones, around nine tenths of them detected only once. The top ten hold roughly 6% of the sample.

Here is what the overall study found, with its caveats: The amount of clinical and demographic metadata varied by source and participant and was provided uncurated.

The chain is made from TRBV3-1 (or the pseudogene TRBV3-2) and TRBJ1-2, with TRBD1 identical over 7 junction bases. This sequence originates from a man aged 35 to 55 with active or convalescent COVID-19. Sequenced sample: peripheral blood. The CDR3 protein: CASSQTGPKDNYGYTF. The DNA reads TGTGCCAGCAGCCAGACAGGGCCGAAAGATAACTATGGCTACACCTTC.